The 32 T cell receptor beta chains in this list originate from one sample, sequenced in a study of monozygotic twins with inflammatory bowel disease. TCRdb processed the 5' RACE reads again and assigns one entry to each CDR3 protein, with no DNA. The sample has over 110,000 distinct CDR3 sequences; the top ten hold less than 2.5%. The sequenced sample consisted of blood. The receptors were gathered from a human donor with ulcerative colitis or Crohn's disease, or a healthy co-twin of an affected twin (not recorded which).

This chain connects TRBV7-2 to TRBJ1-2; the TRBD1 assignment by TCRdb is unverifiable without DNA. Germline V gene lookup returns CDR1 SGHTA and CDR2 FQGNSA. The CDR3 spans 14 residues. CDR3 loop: CASSQTGGARGYTF.

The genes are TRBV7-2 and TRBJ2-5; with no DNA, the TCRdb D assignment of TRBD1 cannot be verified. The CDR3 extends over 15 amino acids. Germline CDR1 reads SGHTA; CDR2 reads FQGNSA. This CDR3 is CASRRRTGDQETQYF.

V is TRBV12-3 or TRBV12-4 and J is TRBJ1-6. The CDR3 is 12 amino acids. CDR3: CASSSVNSPLHF.

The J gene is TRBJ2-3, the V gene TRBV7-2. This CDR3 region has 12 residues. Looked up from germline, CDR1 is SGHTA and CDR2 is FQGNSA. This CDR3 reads CASSSTTDTQYF.

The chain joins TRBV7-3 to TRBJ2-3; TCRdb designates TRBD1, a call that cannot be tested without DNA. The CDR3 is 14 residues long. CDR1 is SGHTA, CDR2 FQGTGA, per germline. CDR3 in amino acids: CASSLYRGTDTQYF.

CDR3: CASSSQYNEQFF. The chain recombines TRBV25-1 with TRBJ2-1. The CDR3 contains 12 residues. CDR1 and CDR2 from the germline V gene are MGHDK and SYGVNS.

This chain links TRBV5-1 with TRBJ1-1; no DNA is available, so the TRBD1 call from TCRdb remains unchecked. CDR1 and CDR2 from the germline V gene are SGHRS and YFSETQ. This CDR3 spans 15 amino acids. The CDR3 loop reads CASSLMTGGDTEAFF. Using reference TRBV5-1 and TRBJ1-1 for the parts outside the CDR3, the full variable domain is KAGVTQTPRYLIKTRGQQVTLSCSPISGHRSVSWYQQTPGQGLQFLFEYFSETQRNKGNFPGRFSGRQFSNSRSEMNVSTLELGDSALYLCASSLMTGGDTEAFFGQGTRLTVV.

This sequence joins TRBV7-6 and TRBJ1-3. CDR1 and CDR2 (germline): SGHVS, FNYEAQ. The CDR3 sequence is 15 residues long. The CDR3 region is CASSLSGSSGNTIYF.

The CDR3: CASSADLNTEAFF. The chain joins TRBV5-1 to TRBJ1-1. CDR1 SGHRS and CDR2 YFSETQ come from the germline V gene. This CDR3 spans 13 amino acids.

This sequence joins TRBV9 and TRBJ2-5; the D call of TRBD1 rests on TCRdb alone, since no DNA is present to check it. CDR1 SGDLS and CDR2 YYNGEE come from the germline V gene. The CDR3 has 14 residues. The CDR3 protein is CASSVDPGPETQYF.

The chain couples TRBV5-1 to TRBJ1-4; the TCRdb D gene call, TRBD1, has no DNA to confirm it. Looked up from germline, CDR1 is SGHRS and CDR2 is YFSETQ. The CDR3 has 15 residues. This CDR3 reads CASSLVTGGLEKLFF.

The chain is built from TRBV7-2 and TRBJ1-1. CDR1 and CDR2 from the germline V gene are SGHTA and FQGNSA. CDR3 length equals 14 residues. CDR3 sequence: CASSLGPKNTEAFF.

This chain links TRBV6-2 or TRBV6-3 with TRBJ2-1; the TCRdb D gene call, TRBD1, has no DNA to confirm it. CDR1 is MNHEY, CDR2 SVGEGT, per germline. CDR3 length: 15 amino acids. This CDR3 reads CASSYEGGQVNEQFF.

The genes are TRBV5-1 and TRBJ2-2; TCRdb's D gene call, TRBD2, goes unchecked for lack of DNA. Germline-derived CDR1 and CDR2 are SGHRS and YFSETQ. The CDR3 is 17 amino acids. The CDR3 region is CASSLDPAGGFTGELFF.

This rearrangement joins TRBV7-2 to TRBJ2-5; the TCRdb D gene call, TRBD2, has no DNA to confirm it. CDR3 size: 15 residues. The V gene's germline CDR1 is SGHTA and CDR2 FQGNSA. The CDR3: CASSYGTSGIETQYF.

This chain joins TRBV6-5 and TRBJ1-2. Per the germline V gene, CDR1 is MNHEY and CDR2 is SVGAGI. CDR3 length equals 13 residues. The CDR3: CASSRTRHHGYTF.

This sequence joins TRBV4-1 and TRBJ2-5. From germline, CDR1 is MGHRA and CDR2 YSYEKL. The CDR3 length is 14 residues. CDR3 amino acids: CASSQPQRTGTQYF.

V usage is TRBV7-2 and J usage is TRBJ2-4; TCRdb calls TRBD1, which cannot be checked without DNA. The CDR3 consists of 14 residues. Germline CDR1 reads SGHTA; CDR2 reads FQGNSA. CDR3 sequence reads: CASSLALRGDIQYF.

CDR3 loop: CASSGNRRPDPYEQYF. The chain uses TRBV27 and TRBJ2-7; TCRdb proposes TRBD2, but this gene call is untestable without DNA. The CDR3 runs to 16 residues. Looked up from germline, CDR1 is MNHEY and CDR2 is SMNVEV (reference sequence).

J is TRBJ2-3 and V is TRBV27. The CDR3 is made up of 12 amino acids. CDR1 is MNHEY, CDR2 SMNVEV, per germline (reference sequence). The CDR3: CASSLRTDTQYF.

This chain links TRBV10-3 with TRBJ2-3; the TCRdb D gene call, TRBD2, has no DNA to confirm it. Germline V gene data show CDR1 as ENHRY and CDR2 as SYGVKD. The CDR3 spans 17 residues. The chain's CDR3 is CAISHPPGKTSTDTQYF.

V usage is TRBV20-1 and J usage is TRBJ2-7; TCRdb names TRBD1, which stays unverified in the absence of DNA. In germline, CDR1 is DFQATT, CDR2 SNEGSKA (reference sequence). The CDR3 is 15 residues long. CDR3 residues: CSAVERTGGSYEQYF.

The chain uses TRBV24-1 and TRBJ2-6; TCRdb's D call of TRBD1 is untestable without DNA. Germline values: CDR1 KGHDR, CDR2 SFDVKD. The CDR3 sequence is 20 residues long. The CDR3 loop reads CATSDSPHGTGLRGANVLTF.

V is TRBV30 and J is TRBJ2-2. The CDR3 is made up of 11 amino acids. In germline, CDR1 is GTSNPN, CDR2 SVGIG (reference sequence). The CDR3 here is CAWSELGELFF.

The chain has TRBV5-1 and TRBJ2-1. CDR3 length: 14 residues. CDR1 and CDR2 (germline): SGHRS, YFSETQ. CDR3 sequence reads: CASSMDRGYNEQFF.

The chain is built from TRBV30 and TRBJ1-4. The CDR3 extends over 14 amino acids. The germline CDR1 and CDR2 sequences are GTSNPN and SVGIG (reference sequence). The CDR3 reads CAWSPDGYGEKLFF.

This CDR3 reads CASSLYRNSPLHF. V gene TRBV27 combines with J gene TRBJ1-6. The CDR3 runs 13 residues. Per germline, CDR1 MNHEY and CDR2 SMNVEV (reference sequence).

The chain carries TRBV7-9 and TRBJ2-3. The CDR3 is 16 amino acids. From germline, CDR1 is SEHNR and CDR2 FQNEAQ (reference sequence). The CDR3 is CASSSEGSFSTDTQYF.

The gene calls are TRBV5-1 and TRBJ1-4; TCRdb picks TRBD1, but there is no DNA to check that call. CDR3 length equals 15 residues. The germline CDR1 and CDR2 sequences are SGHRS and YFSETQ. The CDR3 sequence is CASSPGSSTNEKLFF.

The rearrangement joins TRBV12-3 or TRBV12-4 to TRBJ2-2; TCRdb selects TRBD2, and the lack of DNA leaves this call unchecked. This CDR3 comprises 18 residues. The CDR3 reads CASSRPAMGIANTGELFF.

The CDR3 is CASSQQPGNQDPSPFF. The chain carries TRBV4-1 and TRBJ2-1; the TCRdb call, TRBD1, lacks DNA for checking. Germline V gene lookup returns CDR1 MGHRA and CDR2 YSYEKL. The CDR3 length is 16 residues.

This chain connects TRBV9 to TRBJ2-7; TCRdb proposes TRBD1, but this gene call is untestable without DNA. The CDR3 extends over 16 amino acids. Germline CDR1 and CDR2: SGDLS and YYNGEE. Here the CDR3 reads CASSVATGTEFYEQYF.